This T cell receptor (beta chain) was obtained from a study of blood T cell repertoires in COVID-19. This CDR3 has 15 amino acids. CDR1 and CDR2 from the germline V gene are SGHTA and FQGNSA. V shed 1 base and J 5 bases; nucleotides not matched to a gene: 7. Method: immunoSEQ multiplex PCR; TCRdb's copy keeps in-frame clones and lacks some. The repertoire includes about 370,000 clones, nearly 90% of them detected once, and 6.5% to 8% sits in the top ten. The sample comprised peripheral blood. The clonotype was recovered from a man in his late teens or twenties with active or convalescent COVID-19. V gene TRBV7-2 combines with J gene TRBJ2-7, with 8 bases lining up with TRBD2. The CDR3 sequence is CASSLGGAGGNEQYF. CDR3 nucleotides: TGTGCCAGCAGCTTAGGGGGGGCGGGAGGAAACGAGCAGTACTTC.